One and the same sample provided the 13 T cell receptor beta chains below, sequenced in a study of OX40 agonist ivuxolimab in advanced cancers. The table came from immunoSEQ multiplex PCR; TCRdb's copy has only in-frame clones and leaves some out. The sample lists tens of thousands of clones; about 87% were seen once. This sample comprised CD4+ or CD8+ T cells sorted from blood, obtained in a trial of the OX40 agonist ivuxolimab. The receptors come from an adult with an advanced solid tumor such as melanoma, head and neck, liver or kidney cancer.

The chain is built from TRBV7-9 and TRBJ1-2, with D uncertain. With 5 bases removed from V and 7 bases from J, the gap between germline ends came to 11 bases. Germline CDR1 and CDR2: SEHNR and FQNEAQ (reference sequence). CDR3 length equals 12 residues. This chain's CDR3 is CASSPLKVGYTF. The CDR3 region has the DNA TGTGCCAGCAGCCCCCTCAAGGTTGGCTACACCTTC.

This rearrangement joins TRBV19 to TRBJ1-1; TRBD1 agrees at 7 bases. CDR1 and CDR2 from the germline V gene are LNHDA and SQIVND (reference sequence). CDR3 size: 15 residues. Unmatched junction bases numbered 7, after V lost 5 bases and J lost 1 base. CDR3 protein: CASSSPGQTNTEAFF. In nucleotides, the CDR3 is TGTGCCAGTAGTTCTCCGGGACAGACGAACACTGAAGCTTTCTTT.

This chain joins TRBV4-3 and TRBJ1-1, with D possibly being TRBD1 (5 bases). The ends were cut back, 3 bases at V and 1 base at J, with 6 bases in the middle. CDR1 LGHNA and CDR2 YSLEER come from the germline V gene. The CDR3 runs to 13 residues. The chain's CDR3 is CASSQGGNTEAFF. CDR3 DNA sequence: TGCGCCAGCAGCCAGGGGGGGAACACTGAAGCTTTCTTT.

The V call is TRBV7-6, the J call TRBJ2-5, with a weak D call TRBD2 (7 bases). Judging by the DNA end, TRBJ2-7 fits better; the J call may be wrong. The V gene's germline CDR1 is SGHVS and CDR2 FNYEAQ. The CDR3 sequence is 14 residues long. CDR3 in DNA: TGTGCCAGCAGCCCGTCGCGGGGGCCCTACGAGCAGTACTTC. It translates to CASSPSRGPYEQYF.

This clone was seen just once. The chain couples TRBV4-2 to TRBJ2-5; D is unclear. The CDR3 runs to 18 residues. Trimming removed 1 base from V and 4 bases from J, with 22 bases in between. CDR1 and CDR2 from the germline V gene are LGHNA and YNFKEQ. The CDR3 bases are TGTGCCAGCAGCCAAGTGGACGACTCAAAAGTTACGGGAGAGACCCAGTACTTC. Protein product: CASSQVDDSKVTGETQYF.

The rearrangement joins TRBV29-1 to TRBJ1-2, with D possibly matching TRBD1 (6 bases). Germline V CDR1 and CDR2: SQVTM, ANQGSEA. This CDR3 region has 11 residues. The V end lost 5 bases, the J end lost 8 bases, and 12 bases lay between the germline ends. The CDR3 reads CSVTGWDGYTF. Written as DNA, the CDR3 is TGCAGCGTTACAGGGTGGGACGGCTACACCTTC.

This clone was seen just once. The CDR3 DNA sequence: TGTGCCAGCAGTCCAAGCGGGTCTACAGATACGCAGTATTTT. The encoded protein is CASSPSGSTDTQYF. The chain combines TRBV6-4 with TRBJ2-3, with a possible D match to TRBD2 (6 bases). The CDR3 totals 14 residues. V was shortened by 5 bases and J by 3 bases, with 12 bases between the two germline ends. Per germline, CDR1 MRHNA and CDR2 SNTAGT.

This clone was counted once. The V and J genes are TRBV11-1 and TRBJ2-5; TRBD2 aligns across 14 bases. J lost 0 bases, V lost 5 bases, and 5 bases had no gene match. The CDR3 runs 17 residues. Germline CDR1 and CDR2: SGHAT and FQDESV (reference sequence). The CDR3: CASSPGTSGRDQETQYF. CDR3 bases: TGTGCCAGCAGCCCGGGGACTAGCGGGAGAGACCAAGAGACCCAGTACTTC.

The chain links TRBV7-2 to TRBJ1-5; 7 bases are shared with TRBD1. Trimming removed 5 bases from V and 8 bases from J; junction bases left unmatched: 18. The length of the CDR3 is 17 residues. Germline V CDR1 and CDR2: SGHTA, FQGNSA. CDR3 sequence: CASSLVPRGQTIEPQHF. CDR3 bases: TGTGCCAGCAGCCTCGTCCCCCGGGGACAGACGATCGAGCCCCAGCATTTT.

This sequence joins TRBV6-5 and TRBJ2-7, with D possibly being TRBD1 (5 bases). Germline assignment: CDR1 MNHEY and CDR2 SVGAGI. V was shortened by 5 bases and J by 6 bases, with 11 bases between the two germline ends. The length of the CDR3 is 12 residues. The CDR3 region is CASSGQGSEQYF. The CDR3 coding sequence is TGTGCCAGCAGTGGGCAGGGTAGCGAGCAGTACTTC.

This chain connects TRBV19 to TRBJ1-1; D call uncertain. CDR1 is LNHDA and CDR2 is SQIVND in the germline V gene (reference sequence). The V end lost 1 base, the J end lost 4 bases, and 7 bases lay between the germline ends. The CDR3 consists of 13 residues. The CDR3 region is CASSIADGTEAFF. DNA for the CDR3: TGTGCCAGTAGTATAGCTGATGGCACTGAAGCTTTCTTT.

The rearrangement joins TRBV15 to TRBJ2-7, with 7 bases identical to TRBD1. V shed 2 bases, J shed 0 bases, and the junction held 4 bases outside the gene matches. Germline CDR1 reads LNHNV; CDR2 reads YYDKDF (reference sequence). The CDR3 contains 15 residues. The CDR3 DNA is TGTGCCACCAGCAGACGACAGGGTAGCTCCTACGAGCAGTACTTC. This encodes CATSRRQGSSYEQYF.

The chain couples TRBV27 to TRBJ2-1; 10 bases line up with TRBD2. The CDR3 totals 16 residues. V dropped 2 bases and J dropped 2; count of bases not matched to a gene: 3. CDR1 MNHEY and CDR2 SMNVEV come from the germline V gene (reference sequence). The CDR3 DNA sequence: TGTGCCAGCAGTTTAAGCCTAGCGGGGGCCTACAATGAGCAGTTCTTC. This encodes CASSLSLAGAYNEQFF.